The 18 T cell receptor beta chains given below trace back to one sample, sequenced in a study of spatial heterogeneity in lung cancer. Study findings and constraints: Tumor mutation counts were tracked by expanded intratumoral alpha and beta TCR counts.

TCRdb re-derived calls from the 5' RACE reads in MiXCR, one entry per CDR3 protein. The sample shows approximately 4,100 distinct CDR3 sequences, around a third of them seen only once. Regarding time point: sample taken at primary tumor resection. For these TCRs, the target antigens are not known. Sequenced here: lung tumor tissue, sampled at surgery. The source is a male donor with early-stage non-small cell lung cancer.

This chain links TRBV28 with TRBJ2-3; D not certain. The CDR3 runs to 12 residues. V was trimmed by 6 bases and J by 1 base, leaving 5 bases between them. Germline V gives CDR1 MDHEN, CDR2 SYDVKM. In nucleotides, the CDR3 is TGTGCCAGCAGCTGGGGCACAGATACGCAGTATTTT. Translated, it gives CASSWGTDTQYF.

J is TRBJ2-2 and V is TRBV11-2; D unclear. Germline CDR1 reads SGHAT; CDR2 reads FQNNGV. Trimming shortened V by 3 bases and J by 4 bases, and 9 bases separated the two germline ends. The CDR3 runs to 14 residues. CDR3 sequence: CASSFSRTTGELFF. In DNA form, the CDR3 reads TGTGCCAGCAGCTTCTCGCGTACCACCGGGGAGCTGTTTTTT.

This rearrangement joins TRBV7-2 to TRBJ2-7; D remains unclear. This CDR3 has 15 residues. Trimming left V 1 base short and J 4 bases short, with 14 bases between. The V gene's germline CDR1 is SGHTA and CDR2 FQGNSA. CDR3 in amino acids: CASSLGLKADYEQYF. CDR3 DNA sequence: TGTGCCAGCAGCTTAGGATTGAAGGCGGATTACGAGCAGTACTTC.

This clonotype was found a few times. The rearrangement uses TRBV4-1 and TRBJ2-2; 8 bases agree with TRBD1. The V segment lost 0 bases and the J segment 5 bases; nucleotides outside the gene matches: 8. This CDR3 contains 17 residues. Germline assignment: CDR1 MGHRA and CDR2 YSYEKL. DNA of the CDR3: TGCGCCAGCAGCCAAGATTTCCAGGGGGCGCAGACCGGGGAGCTGTTTTTT. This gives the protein CASSQDFQGAQTGELFF.

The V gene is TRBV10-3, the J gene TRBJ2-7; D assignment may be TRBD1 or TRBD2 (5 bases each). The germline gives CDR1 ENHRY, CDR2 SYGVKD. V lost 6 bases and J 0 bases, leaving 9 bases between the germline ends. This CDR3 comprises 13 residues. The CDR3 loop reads CAIRGRLSYEQYF. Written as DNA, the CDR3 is TGTGCCATCAGGGGACGGCTCTCCTACGAGCAGTACTTC.

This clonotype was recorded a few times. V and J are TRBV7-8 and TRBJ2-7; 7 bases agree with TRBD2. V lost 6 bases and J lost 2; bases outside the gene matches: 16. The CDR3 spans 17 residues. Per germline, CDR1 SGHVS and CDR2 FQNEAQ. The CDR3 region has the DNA TGTGCCAGCAGTCTTAGCGGACTAGAGCCCCTAACCTACGAGCAGTACTTC. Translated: CASSLSGLEPLTYEQYF. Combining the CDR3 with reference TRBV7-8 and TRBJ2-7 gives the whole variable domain GAGVSQSPRYKVAKRGQDVALRCDPISGHVSLFWYQQALGQGPEFLTYFQNEAQLDKSGLPSDRFFAERPEGSVSTLKIQRTQQEDSAVYLCASSLSGLEPLTYEQYFGPGTRLTVT.

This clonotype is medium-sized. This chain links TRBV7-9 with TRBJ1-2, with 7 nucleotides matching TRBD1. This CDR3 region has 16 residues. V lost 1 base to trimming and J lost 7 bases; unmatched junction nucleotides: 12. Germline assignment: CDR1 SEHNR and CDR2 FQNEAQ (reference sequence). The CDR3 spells CASSLVGGGNRAGYTF. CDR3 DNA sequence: TGTGCCAGCAGCTTAGTCGGAGGGGGCAACCGGGCTGGCTACACCTTC.

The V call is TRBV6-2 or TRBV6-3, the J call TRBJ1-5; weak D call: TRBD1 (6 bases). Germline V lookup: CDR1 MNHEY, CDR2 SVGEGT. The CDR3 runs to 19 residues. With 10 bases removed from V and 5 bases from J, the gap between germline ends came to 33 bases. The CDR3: CATAPASFPQGQKDQPQHF. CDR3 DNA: TGTGCCACGGCACCCGCCTCCTTCCCTCAGGGACAAAAAGATCAGCCCCAGCATTTT.

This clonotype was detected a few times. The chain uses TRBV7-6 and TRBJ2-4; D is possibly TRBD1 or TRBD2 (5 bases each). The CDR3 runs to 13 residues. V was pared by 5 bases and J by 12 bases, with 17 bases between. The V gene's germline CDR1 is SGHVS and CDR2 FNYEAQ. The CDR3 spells CASSEGRTTGQYF. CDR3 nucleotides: TGTGCCAGCAGCGAGGGACGGACCACCGGTCAGTACTTC.

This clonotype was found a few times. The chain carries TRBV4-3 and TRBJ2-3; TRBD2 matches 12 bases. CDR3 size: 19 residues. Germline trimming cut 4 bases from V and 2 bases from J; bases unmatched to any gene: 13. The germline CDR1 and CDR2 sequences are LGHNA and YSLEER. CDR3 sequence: CASSPSMLAGGPTTDTQYF. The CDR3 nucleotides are TGCGCCAGCAGCCCATCGATGCTAGCGGGAGGGCCAACCACAGATACGCAGTATTTT.

CDR3 nucleotides: TGCAGTGCTAGATTAGAGGGTACAGAGACCCAGTACTTC. Encoded protein: CSARLEGTETQYF. The genes are TRBV20-1 and TRBJ2-5; D is perhaps TRBD2 (5 bases). CDR1 DFQATT and CDR2 SNEGSKA come from the germline V gene (reference sequence). The V end was cut by 2 bases, the J end by 4 bases, with 11 bases between. The CDR3 extends over 13 amino acids.

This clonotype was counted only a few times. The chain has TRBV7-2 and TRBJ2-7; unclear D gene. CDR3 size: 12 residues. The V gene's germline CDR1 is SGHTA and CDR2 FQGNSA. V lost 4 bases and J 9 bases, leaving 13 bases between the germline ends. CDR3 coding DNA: TGTGCCAGCAGCTCGGACGGGCCCGTGCAGTACTTC. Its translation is CASSSDGPVQYF.

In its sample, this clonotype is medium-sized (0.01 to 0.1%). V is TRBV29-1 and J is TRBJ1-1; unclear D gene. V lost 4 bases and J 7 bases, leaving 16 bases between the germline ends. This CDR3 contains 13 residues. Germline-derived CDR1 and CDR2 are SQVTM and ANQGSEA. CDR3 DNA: TGCAGCGTTGCTGACCAGGCGAACGGTGAAGCTTTCTTT. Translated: CSVADQANGEAFF.

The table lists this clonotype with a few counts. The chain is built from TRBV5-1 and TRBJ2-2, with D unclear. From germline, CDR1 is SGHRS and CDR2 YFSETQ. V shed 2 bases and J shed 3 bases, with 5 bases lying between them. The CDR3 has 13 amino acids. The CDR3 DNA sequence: TGCGCCAGCAGCTTACAGTACACCGGGGAGCTGTTTTTT. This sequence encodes CASSLQYTGELFF. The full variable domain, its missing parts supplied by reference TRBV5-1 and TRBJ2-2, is KAGVTQTPRYLIKTRGQQVTLSCSPISGHRSVSWYQQTPGQGLQFLFEYFSETQRNKGNFPGRFSGRQFSNSRSEMNVSTLELGDSALYLCASSLQYTGELFFGEGSRLTVL.

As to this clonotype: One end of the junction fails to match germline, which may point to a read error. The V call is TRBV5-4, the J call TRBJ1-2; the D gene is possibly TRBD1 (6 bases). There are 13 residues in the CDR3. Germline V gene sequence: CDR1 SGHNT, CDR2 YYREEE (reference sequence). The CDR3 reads CAGSPGGDYGYTF. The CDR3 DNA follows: TGTGCCGGCAGCCCCGGGGGCGACTATGGCTACACCTTC.

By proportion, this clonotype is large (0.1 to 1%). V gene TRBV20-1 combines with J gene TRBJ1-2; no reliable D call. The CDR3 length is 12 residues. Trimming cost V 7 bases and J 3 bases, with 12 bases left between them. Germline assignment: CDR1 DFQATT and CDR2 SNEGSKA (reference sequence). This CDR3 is CSVGRTDYGYTF. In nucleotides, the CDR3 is TGCAGTGTTGGCAGGACCGACTATGGCTACACCTTC.

DNA for the CDR3: TGCGCCAGCAGGATGCTGACTAGCGGGTCCTACGAGCAGTACTTC. Translating gives CASRMLTSGSYEQYF. The chain has TRBV4-3 and TRBJ2-7, with TRBD2 matching 10 bases. J lost 1 base, V lost 6 bases, and 6 bases had no gene match. The CDR3 is made up of 15 amino acids. Germline loops: CDR1 LGHNA, CDR2 YSLEER.

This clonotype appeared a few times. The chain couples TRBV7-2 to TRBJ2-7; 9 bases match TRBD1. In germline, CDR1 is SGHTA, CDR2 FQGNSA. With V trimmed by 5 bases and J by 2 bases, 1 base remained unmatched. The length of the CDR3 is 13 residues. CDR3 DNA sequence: TGTGCCAGCAGCCGGGACAGGGCCTACGAGCAGTACTTC. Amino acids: CASSRDRAYEQYF.